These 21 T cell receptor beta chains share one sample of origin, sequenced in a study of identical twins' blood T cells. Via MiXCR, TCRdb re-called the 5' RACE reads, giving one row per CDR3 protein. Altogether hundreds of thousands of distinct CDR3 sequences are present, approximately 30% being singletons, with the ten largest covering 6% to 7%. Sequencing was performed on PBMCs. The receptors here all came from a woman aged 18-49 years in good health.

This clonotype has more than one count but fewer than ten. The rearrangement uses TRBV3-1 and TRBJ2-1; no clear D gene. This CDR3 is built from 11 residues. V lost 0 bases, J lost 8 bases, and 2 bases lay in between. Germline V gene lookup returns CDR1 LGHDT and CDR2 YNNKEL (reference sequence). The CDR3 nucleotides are TGTGCCAGCAGCCAAGATTATGAGCAGTTCTTC. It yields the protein CASSQDYEQFF.

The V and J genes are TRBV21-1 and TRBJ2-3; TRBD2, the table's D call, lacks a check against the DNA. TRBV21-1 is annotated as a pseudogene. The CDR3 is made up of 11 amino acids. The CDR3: CEGPQIDTQYF. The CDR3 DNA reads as TGTGAGGGCCCACAAATAGATACGCAGTATTTT.

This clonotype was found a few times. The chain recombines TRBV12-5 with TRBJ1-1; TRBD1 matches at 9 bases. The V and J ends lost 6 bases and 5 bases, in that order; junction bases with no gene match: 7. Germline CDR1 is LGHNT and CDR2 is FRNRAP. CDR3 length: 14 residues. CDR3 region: CASGRGQGMTEAFF. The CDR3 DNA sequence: TGTGCTAGTGGAAGGGGACAGGGTATGACTGAAGCTTTCTTT.

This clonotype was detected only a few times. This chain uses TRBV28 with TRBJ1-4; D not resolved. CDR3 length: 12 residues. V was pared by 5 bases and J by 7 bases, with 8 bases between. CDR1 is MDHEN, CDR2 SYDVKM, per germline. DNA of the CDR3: TGTGCCAGCAGTGCGCCTGGTGAAAAACTGTTTTTT. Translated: CASSAPGEKLFF.

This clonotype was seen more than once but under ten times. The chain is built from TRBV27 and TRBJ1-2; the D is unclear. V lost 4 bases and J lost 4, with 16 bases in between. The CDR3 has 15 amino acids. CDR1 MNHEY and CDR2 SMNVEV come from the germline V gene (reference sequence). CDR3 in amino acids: CASSSLPGLGYGYTF. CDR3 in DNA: TGTGCCAGCAGTTCCCTTCCTGGGCTAGGCTATGGCTACACCTTC.

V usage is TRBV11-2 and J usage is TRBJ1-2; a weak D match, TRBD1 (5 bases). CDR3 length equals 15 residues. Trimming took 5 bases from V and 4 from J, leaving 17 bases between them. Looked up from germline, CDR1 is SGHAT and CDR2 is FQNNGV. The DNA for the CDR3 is TGTGCCAGCAGCGCAGGGTTAGCCAATCCCTATGGCTACACCTTC. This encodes CASSAGLANPYGYTF. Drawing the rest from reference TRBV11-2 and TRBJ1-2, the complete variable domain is EAGVAQSPRYKIIEKRQSVAFWCNPISGHATLYWYQQILGQGPKLLIQFQNNGVVDDSQLPKDRFSAERLKGVDSTLKIQPAKLEDSAVYLCASSAGLANPYGYTFGSGTRLTVV.

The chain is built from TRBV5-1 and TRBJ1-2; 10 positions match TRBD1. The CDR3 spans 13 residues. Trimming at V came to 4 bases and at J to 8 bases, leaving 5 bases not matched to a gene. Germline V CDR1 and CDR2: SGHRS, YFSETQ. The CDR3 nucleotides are TGCGCCAGCAGCACGACAGGGGGCATAGGCTACACCTTC. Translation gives CASSTTGGIGYTF.

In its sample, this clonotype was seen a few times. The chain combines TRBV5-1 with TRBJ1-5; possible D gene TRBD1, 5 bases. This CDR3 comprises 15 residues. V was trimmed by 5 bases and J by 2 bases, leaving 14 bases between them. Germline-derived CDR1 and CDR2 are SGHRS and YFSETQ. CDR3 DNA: TGCGCCAGCAGTCAAACAGGAGGAGGCAATCAGCCCCAGCATTTT. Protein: CASSQTGGGNQPQHF. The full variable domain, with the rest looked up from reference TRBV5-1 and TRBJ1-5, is KAGVTQTPRYLIKTRGQQVTLSCSPISGHRSVSWYQQTPGQGLQFLFEYFSETQRNKGNFPGRFSGRQFSNSRSEMNVSTLELGDSALYLCASSQTGGGNQPQHFGDGTRLSIL.

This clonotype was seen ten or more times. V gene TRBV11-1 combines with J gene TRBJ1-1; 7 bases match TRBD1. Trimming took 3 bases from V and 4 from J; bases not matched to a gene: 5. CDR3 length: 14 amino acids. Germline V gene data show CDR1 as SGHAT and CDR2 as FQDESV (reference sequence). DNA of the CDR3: TGTGCCAGCAGCTTTGGGAGGGGGCCCACTGAAGCTTTCTTT. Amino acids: CASSFGRGPTEAFF.

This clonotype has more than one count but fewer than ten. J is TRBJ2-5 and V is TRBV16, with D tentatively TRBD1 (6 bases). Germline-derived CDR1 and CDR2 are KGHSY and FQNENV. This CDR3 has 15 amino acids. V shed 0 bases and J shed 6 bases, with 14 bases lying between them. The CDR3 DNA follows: TGTGCCAGCAGCCAATCAAAAACAGGGTGGAAGACCCAGTACTTC. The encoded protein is CASSQSKTGWKTQYF.

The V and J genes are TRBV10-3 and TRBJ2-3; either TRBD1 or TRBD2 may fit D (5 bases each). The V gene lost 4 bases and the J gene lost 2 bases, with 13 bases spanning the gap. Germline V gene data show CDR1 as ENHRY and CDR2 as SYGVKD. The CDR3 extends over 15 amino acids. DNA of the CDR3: TGTGCCATCAGTGCTGGGGGATCTGACACAGATACGCAGTATTTT. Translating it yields CAISAGGSDTDTQYF.

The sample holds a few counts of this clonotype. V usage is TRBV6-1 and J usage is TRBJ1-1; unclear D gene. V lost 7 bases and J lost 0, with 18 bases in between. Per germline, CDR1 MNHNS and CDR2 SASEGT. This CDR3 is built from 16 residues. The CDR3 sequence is CASTEGAYGVNTEAFF. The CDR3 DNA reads TGTGCCAGCACCGAGGGAGCGTACGGGGTGAACACTGAAGCTTTCTTT.

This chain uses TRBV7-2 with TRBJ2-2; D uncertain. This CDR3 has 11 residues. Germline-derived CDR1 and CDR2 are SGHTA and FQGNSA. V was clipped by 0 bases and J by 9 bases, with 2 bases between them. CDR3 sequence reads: CASSLARELFF. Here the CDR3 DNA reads TGTGCCAGCAGCTTAGCTCGGGAGCTGTTTTTT. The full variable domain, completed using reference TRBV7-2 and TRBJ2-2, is GAGVSQSPSNKVTEKGKDVELRCDPISGHTALYWYRQSLGQGLEFLIYFQGNSAPDKSGLPSDRFSAERTGGSVSTLTIQRTQQEDSAVYLCASSLARELFFGEGSRLTVL.

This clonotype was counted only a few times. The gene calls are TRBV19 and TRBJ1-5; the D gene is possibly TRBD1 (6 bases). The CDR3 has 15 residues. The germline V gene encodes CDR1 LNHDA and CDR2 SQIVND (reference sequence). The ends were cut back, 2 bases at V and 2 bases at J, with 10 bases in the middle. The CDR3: CASSIRGGRNQPQHF. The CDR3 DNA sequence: TGTGCCAGTAGTATAAGGGGGGGCCGCAATCAGCCCCAGCATTTT.

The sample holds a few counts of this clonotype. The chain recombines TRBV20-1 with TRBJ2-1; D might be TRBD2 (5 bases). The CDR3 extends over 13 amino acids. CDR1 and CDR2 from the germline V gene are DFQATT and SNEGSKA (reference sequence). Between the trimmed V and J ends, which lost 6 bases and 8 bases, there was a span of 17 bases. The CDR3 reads CSASLWETDEQFF. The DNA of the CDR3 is TGCAGTGCCTCACTATGGGAGACGGATGAGCAGTTCTTC.

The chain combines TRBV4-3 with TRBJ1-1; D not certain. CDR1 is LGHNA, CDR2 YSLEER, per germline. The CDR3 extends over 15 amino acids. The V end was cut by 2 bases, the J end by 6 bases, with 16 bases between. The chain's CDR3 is CASSQSPGNDAEAFF. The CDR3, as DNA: TGCGCCAGCAGCCAATCCCCCGGGAACGACGCTGAAGCTTTCTTT.

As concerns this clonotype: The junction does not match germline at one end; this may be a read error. In nucleotides, the CDR3 is TGTGCCAGCAGTGGTGCAGGGTCCTGCGAGCAGTACTTC. As protein: CASSGAGSCEQYF. J is TRBJ2-7 and V is TRBV25-1, with D tentatively TRBD1 (5 bases). Germline lookup yields CDR1 MGHDK and CDR2 SYGVNS. This CDR3 region has 13 residues.

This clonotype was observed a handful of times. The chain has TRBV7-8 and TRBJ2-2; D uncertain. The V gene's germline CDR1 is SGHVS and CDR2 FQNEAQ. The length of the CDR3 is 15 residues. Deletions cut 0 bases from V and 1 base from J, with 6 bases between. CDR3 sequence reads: CASSLAGMNTGELFF. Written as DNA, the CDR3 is TGTGCCAGCAGCTTAGCAGGGATGAACACCGGGGAGCTGTTTTTT.

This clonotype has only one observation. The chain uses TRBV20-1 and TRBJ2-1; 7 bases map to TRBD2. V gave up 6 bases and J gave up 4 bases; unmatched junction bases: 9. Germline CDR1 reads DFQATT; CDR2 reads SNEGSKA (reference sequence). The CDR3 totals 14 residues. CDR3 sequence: CSAQLAYFYNEQFF. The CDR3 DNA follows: TGCAGTGCCCAACTAGCGTATTTTTACAATGAGCAGTTCTTC.

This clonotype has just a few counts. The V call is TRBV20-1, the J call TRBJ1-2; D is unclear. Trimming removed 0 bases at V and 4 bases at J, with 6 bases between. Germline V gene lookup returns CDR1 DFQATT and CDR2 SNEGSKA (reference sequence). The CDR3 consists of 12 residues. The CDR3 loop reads CSARERTYGYTF. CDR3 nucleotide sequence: TGCAGTGCTAGAGAGCGGACCTATGGCTACACCTTC.

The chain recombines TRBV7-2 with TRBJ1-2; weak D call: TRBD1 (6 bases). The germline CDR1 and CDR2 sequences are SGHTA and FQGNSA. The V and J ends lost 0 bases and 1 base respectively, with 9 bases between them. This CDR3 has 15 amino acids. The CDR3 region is CASSLAEGVNYGYTF. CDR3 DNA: TGTGCCAGCAGCTTAGCGGAGGGGGTTAACTATGGCTACACCTTC.